Listed below are T cell receptor beta chains from one sample, sequenced in a study of blood T cell repertoires in COVID-19. Using immunoSEQ multiplex PCR, the repertoire was profiled, and TCRdb retains in-frame clones only, with some absent. This table holds under 300,000 clones, about 88% found once. Sequencing was done on a sample of peripheral blood. These receptors all come from a woman in her seventies with COVID-19, enrolled during active disease. Each CDR3 is given with its conserved first and last residue. The order of the fields is CDR3 length, J gene, clone size, V gene, D gene, CDR3 DNA, CDR3 protein. A D gene is named only where the DNA matches it firmly. The size entry is marked missing in some rows and otherwise reads once, few, many or a size class.

14 TRBJ1-6 NA TRBV27 NA TGTGCCAGCAGTTCTTCCACAGTGGTTTCACCCCTCCACTTT CASSSSTVVSPLHF
15 TRBJ2-7 once TRBV28 TRBD1 TGTGCCAGCAGTTCGGGACAGGGGGCGGATTACGAGCAGTACTTC CASSSGQGADYEQYF
15 TRBJ1-5 NA TRBV6-5 TRBD1 TGTGCCAGCAGTCACAGGGGTGGTTACAATCAGCCCCAGCATTTT CASSHRGGYNQPQHF
14 TRBJ2-7 NA TRBV5-8 TRBD1 TGTGCCAGCAGGCACGGACAGGGGACCTACGAGCAGTACTTC CASRHGQGTYEQYF
15 TRBJ1-2 NA TRBV19 TRBD1 TGTGCCAGTAGTATGGTAACAGGGGGCGGTTATGGCTACACCTTC CASSMVTGGGYGYTF
14 TRBJ1-1 NA TRBV5-1 TRBD1 TGCGCCAGCAGCACGGGACAGAAAAACACTGAAGCTTTCTTT CASSTGQKNTEAFF
14 TRBJ1-2 NA TRBV5-6 TRBD1 TGTGCCAGCAGTATCTCGACAGGGACCTATGGCTACACCTTC CASSISTGTYGYTF
15 TRBJ2-7 once TRBV27 TRBD2 TGTGCCAGCAGTTTATATAGCGGGGAGTACTACGAGCAGTACTTC CASSLYSGEYYEQYF
13 TRBJ1-2 NA TRBV10-3 NA TGTGCCATCAGGGCAAACGGGGTAAGCGGCTACACCTTC CAIRANGVSGYTF
17 TRBJ2-1 NA TRBV5-1 NA TGCGCCAGCAGCTTGTCAGTTTCGGGGAGCTCCTACAATGAGCAGTTCTTC CASSLSVSGSSYNEQFF
16 TRBJ1-2 NA TRBV9 TRBD1 TGTGCCAGCAGCCCAACGGGCGGGACAGGGGTGAATGGCTACACCTTC CASSPTGGTGVNGYTF
17 TRBJ1-6 once TRBV2 TRBD1 TGTGCCAGCAGTGAACGGGGCAGGGGGTCCTATAATTCACCCCTCCACTTT CASSERGRGSYNSPLHF
12 TRBJ2-7 NA TRBV12-5 NA TGTGCTAGTGGTGCAGGGACCTACGAGCAGTACTTC CASGAGTYEQYF
14 TRBJ1-2 NA TRBV3-1/TRBV3-2 NA TGTGCCAGCAGCCAAGCTGGGGCTATTGGGGGCTACACCTTC CASSQAGAIGGYTF
15 TRBJ2-7 NA TRBV28 NA TGTGCCAGCAGTGCCTCGGTCCCCCCGAATTACGAGCAGTACTTC CASSASVPPNYEQYF
14 TRBJ2-7 NA TRBV9 TRBD2 TGTGCCAGCAGCGTCGGGACTAGCGGGGGGGCGGTGTACTTC CASSVGTSGGAVYF
16 TRBJ2-6 NA TRBV12-5 NA TGTGCTAGTGGTTTGGTAGAGGCGGTTGGGGCCAACGTCCTGACTTTC CASGLVEAVGANVLTF
14 TRBJ1-2 once TRBV7-9 NA TGTGCCAGCAGCTTAGCCGGGGAGGGGATCGGCTACACCTTC CASSLAGEGIGYTF
16 TRBJ1-2 few TRBV28 NA TGTGCCAGCAGTCTTGGAGGCCGGCGCTTTCACTATGGCTACACCTTC CASSLGGRRFHYGYTF
14 TRBJ1-1 NA TRBV18 NA TGTGCCAGCTCCCCGCAAGGGGGTGACACTGAAGCTTTCTTT CASSPQGGDTEAFF
17 TRBJ1-1 NA TRBV5-6 TRBD1 TGTGCCAGCAGCTTACACAGGGGGCGCATTCACGACACTGAAGCTTTCTTT CASSLHRGRIHDTEAFF
15 TRBJ1-3 NA TRBV5-1 NA TGCGCCAGCAGCTTGGCCGGGGACTCTGGAAACACCATATATTTT CASSLAGDSGNTIYF
15 TRBJ2-6 NA TRBV18 NA TGTGCCAGCTCACCACTATACTCTGGGGCCAACGTCCTGACTTTC CASSPLYSGANVLTF
16 TRBJ2-2 NA TRBV7-3 TRBD2 TGTGCCAGCAGCCCCCATAGCGGGGCGAACACCGGGGAGCTGTTTTTT CASSPHSGANTGELFF
15 TRBJ1-3 NA TRBV19 NA TGTGCCAGTAGTATTACAAAAATCTCTGGAAACACCATATATTTT CASSITKISGNTIYF
16 TRBJ2-1 NA TRBV14 TRBD2 TGTGCCAGCAGCCGCCTCGGGGGGGCCATCTACAATGAGCAGTTCTTC CASSRLGGAIYNEQFF
15 TRBJ2-1 NA TRBV14 TRBD1 TGTGCCAGCAGCCGAGGGACAGGGACCTACAATGAGCAGTTCTTC CASSRGTGTYNEQFF
14 TRBJ2-7 NA TRBV4-1 TRBD2 TGCGCCAGCAGCCTTCCCGGGGGGTCCGGGGAGCAGTACTTC CASSLPGGSGEQYF
18 TRBJ1-2 NA TRBV29-1 TRBD1 TGCAGCGTTGAAGGCGCGACGGGACAGGGGACTTCCAACTATGGCTACACCTTC CSVEGATGQGTSNYGYTF
13 TRBJ1-1 NA TRBV10-3 NA TGTGCCATCAGTGATAGGGAGGAGACTGAAGCTTTCTTT CAISDREETEAFF
14 TRBJ2-7 NA TRBV2 NA TGTGCCAGCACCAGGACGCGGAGGGGCTACGAGCAGTACTTC CASTRTRRGYEQYF
15 TRBJ2-5 NA TRBV5-1 TRBD2 TGCGCCAGCAGCTCCGGGACTAGCGGAAAAGAGACCCAGTACTTC CASSSGTSGKETQYF
15 TRBJ2-2 NA TRBV7-2 NA TGTGCCAGCAGCTCCCACCGAGCGGAGTCCGGGGAGCTGTTTTTT CASSSHRAESGELFF
15 TRBJ2-5 NA TRBV10-3 TRBD2 TGTGCCATCAGGACTGGGACTAGTGATAAAGAGACCCAGTACTTC CAIRTGTSDKETQYF
19 TRBJ2-3 NA TRBV5-1 TRBD2 TGCGCCAGCAGCTTGGGGCGCCCTAGCGGGGAAACAAGCACAGATACGCAGTATTTT CASSLGRPSGETSTDTQYF
15 TRBJ2-7 NA TRBV19 TRBD1 TGTGCCAGTAGTCTCCGGACAGGCGATGCCTACGAGCAGTACTTC CASSLRTGDAYEQYF
16 TRBJ1-5 NA TRBV15 TRBD1 TGTGCCACCAGCAGAACCGGGACAGTTAGCAATCAGCCCCAGCATTTT CATSRTGTVSNQPQHF
14 TRBJ1-1 few TRBV2 NA TGTGCCAGCAGGGTGGACTCAGGGGTCACTGAAGCTTTCTTT CASRVDSGVTEAFF
13 TRBJ1-2 NA TRBV24-1 NA TGTGCCACCAGTGATTTGGTCGCGGGTGGCTACACCTTC CATSDLVAGGYTF
14 TRBJ2-1 NA TRBV7-2 NA TGTGCCAGCACAAAGCTTCGGGCTAGCTTTGAGCAGTTCTTC CASTKLRASFEQFF
15 TRBJ2-3 NA TRBV21-1 NA TGTGCCAGCAGCAAACATGGTGGCTCCACAGATACGCAGTATTTT CASSKHGGSTDTQYF